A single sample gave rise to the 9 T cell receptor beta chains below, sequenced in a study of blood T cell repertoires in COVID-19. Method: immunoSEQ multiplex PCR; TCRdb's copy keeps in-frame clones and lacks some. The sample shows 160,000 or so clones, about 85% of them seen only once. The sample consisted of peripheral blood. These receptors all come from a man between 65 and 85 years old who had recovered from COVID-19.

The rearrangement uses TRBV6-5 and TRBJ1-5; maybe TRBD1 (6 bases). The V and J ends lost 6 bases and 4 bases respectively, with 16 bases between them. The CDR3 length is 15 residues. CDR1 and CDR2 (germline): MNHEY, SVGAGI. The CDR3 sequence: CASSNLGAGNQPQHF. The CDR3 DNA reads TGTGCCAGCAGCAACCTGGGGGCAGGGAATCAGCCCCAGCATTTT.

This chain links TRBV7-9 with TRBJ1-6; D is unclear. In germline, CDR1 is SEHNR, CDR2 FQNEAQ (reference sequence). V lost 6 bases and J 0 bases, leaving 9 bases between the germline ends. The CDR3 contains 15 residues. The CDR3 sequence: CASSLASSYNSPLHF. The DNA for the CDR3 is TGTGCCAGCAGTCTCGCGAGCTCCTATAATTCACCCCTCCACTTT.

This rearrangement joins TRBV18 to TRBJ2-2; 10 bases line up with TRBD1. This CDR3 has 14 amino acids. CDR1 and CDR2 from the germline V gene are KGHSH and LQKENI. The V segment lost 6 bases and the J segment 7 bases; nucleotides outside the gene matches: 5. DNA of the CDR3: TGTGCCAGCTCGCCCGGGACAGGGGTCGGGGAGCTGTTTTTT. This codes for CASSPGTGVGELFF.

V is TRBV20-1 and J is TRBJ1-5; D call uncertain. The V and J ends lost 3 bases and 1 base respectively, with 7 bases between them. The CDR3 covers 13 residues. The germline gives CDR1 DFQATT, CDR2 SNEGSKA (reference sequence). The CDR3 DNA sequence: TGCAGTGCTAGTCTGACAAGCAATCAGCCCCAGCATTTT. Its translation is CSASLTSNQPQHF.

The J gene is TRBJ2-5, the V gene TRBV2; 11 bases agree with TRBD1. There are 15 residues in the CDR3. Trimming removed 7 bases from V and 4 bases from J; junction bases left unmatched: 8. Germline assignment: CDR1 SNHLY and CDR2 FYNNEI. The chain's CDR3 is CASMSRTGGRETQYF. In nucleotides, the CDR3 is TGTGCCAGCATGTCCAGGACAGGGGGCAGAGAGACCCAGTACTTC.

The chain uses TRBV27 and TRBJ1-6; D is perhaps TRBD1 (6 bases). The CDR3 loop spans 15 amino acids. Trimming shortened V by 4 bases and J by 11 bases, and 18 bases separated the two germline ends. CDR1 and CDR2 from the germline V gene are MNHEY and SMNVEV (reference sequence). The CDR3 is CASSSGQRPLAPLHF. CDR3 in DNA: TGTGCCAGCAGTTCCGGACAGCGGCCTTTGGCACCCCTCCACTTT.

This CDR3 is CASSPNRGYTDTQYF. Written as DNA, the CDR3 is TGTGCCAGCTCACCTAACAGGGGATACACAGATACGCAGTATTTT. V gene TRBV18 combines with J gene TRBJ2-3; 7 positions match TRBD1. The CDR3 has 15 residues. V trimming: 3 bases; J trimming: 2 bases; junction bases outside the gene matches: 5. Per the germline V gene, CDR1 is KGHSH and CDR2 is LQKENI.

The CDR3 nucleotides are TGTGCCAGCAGCTTCTCTAGCCTTGGTGAGCAGTTCTTC. It specifies CASSFSSLGEQFF. This chain links TRBV7-9 with TRBJ2-1; TRBD2 is a possible D gene (5 bases). Germline lookup yields CDR1 SEHNR and CDR2 FQNEAQ (reference sequence). This CDR3 has 13 amino acids. Trimming shortened V by 3 bases and J by 9 bases, and 12 bases separated the two germline ends.

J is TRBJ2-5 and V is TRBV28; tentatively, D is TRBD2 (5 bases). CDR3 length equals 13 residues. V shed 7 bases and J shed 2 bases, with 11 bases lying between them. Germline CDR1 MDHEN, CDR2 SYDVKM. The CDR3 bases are TGTGCCAGCACCCGGGAAGCTCAAGAGACCCAGTACTTC. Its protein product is CASTREAQETQYF.